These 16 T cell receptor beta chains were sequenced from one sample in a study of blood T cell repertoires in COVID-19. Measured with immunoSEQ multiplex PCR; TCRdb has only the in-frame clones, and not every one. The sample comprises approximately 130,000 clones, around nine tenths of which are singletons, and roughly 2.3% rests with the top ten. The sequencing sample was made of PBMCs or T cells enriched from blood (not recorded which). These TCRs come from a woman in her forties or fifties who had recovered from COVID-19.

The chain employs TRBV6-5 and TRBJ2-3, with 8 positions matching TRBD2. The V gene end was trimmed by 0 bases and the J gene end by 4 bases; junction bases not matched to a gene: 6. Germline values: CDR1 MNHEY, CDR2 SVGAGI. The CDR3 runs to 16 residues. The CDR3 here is CASSYSTVGGADTQYF. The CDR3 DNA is TGTGCCAGCAGTTACTCGACGGTCGGGGGGGCAGATACGCAGTATTTT.

The CDR3 loop reads CASSLFPPTSGGADTQYF. Written as DNA, the CDR3 is TGTGCCAGCAGCTTATTTCCCCCGACTAGCGGGGGGGCAGATACGCAGTATTTT. The gene calls are TRBV11-2 and TRBJ2-3; 14 nucleotides match TRBD2. This CDR3 comprises 18 residues. Germline V gene data show CDR1 as SGHAT and CDR2 as FQNNGV. The ends lost 2 bases at V and 4 bases at J; junction bases unmatched: 8.

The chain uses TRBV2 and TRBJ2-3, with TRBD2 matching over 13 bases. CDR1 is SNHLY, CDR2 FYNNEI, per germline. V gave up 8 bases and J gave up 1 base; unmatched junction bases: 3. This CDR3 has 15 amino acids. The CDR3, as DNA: TGTGCCAGCGGAGGACTAGCGGGGGGCACAGATACGCAGTATTTT. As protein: CASGGLAGGTDTQYF.

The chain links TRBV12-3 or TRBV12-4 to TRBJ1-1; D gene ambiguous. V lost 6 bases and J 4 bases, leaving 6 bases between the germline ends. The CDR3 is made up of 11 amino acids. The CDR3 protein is CASRAGTEAFF. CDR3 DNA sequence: TGTGCCAGCAGAGCGGGCACTGAAGCTTTCTTT.

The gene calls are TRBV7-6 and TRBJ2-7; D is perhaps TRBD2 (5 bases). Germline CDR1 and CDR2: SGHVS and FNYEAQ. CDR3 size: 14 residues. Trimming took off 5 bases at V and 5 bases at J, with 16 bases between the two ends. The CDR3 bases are TGTGCCAGCAGCATGAGATCCGGGGAAGACGAGCAGTACTTC. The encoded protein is CASSMRSGEDEQYF.

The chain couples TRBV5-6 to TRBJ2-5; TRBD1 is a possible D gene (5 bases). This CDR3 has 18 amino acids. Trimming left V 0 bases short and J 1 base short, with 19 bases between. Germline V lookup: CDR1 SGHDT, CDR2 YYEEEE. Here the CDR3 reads CASSLVVRQGTSQETQYF. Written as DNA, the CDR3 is TGTGCCAGCAGCTTGGTGGTGCGTCAGGGAACCTCCCAAGAGACCCAGTACTTC.

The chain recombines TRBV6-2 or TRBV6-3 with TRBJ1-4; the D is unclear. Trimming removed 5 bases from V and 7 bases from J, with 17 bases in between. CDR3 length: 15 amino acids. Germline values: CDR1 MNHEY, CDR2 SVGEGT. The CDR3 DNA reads TGTGCCAGCAGTCCCGAACGGTTACCCTTTGAAAAACTGTTTTTT. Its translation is CASSPERLPFEKLFF.

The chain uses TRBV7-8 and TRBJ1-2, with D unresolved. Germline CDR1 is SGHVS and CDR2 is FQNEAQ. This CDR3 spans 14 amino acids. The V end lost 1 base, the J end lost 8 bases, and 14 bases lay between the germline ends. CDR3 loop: CASSLDPGFGGYTF. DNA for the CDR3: TGTGCCAGCAGCTTAGACCCAGGATTTGGCGGCTACACCTTC.

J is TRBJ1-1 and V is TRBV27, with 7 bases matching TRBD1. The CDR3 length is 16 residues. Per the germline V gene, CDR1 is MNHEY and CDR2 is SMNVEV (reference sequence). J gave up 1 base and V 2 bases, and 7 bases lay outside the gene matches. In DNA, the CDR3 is TGTGCCAGCAGTTTAGGGGGACAGAGGTGGAACACTGAAGCTTTCTTT. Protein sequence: CASSLGGQRWNTEAFF.

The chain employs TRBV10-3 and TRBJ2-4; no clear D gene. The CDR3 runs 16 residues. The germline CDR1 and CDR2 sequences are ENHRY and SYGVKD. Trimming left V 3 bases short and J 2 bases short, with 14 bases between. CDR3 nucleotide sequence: TGTGCCATCAGTGATGAGGTCCTAGGTACCAAAAACATTCAGTACTTC. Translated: CAISDEVLGTKNIQYF.

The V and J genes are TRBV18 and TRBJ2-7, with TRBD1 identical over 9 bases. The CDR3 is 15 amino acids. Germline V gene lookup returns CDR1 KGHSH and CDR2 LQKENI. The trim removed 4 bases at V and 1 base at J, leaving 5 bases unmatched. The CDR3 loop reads CASSLGQGPSYEQYF. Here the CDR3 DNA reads TGTGCCAGCTCACTAGGACAGGGGCCTTCCTACGAGCAGTACTTC.

The CDR3 loop is CASSPSLAGGSLGEQYF. The DNA of the CDR3 is TGTGCCAGCAGCCCCAGTCTAGCGGGGGGGTCCCTGGGTGAGCAGTACTTC. This sequence joins TRBV9 and TRBJ2-7; TRBD2 matches at 12 bases. V shed 4 bases and J 7 bases; nucleotides not matched to a gene: 15. CDR3 length equals 17 residues. The germline CDR1 and CDR2 sequences are SGDLS and YYNGEE.

CDR3 sequence reads: CASSLAGGTYGYTF. The CDR3 DNA reads as TGCGCCAGCAGCTTGGCCGGGGGGACTTATGGCTACACCTTC. The gene calls are TRBV5-1 and TRBJ1-2; D perhaps matches TRBD1 (5 bases). The V gene's germline CDR1 is SGHRS and CDR2 YFSETQ. The V end lost 0 bases, the J end lost 5 bases, and 11 bases lay between the germline ends. This CDR3 has 14 residues.

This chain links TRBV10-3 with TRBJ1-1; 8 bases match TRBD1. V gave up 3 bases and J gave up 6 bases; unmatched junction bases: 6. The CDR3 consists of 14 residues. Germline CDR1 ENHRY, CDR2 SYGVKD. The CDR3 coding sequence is TGTGCCATCAGTGACTTCGACAGGGGCGCTGAAGCTTTCTTT. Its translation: CAISDFDRGAEAFF.

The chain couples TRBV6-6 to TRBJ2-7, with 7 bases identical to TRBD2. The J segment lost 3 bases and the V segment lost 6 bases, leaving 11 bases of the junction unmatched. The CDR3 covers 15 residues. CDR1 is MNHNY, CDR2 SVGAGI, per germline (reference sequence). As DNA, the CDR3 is TGTGCCAGCAGCCCCGCGGGAGCCAATTACTACGAGCAGTACTTC. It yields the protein CASSPAGANYYEQYF.

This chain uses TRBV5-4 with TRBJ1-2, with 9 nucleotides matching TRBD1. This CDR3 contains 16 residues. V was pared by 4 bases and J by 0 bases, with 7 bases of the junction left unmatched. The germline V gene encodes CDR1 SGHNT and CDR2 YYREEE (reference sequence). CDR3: CASSAGTGLANYGYTF. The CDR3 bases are TGTGCCAGCAGCGCCGGGACAGGGTTAGCTAACTATGGCTACACCTTC.